One sample yielded the 18 T cell receptor beta chains listed below, sequenced in a study of T-cell reconstitution after alpha-beta-depleted transplantation in children. Using unique molecular identifiers, the investigators prepared the TCRbeta library. TCRdb ran MiXCR on the PCR reads and lists one entry per CDR3 protein. The data show hundreds of thousands of distinct CDR3 sequences, around 12% seen once. The material was PBMCs from the stem cell graft donor, obtained from the stem cell graft. The origin of the receptors is a human donor who donated a stem cell graft to a child with acute lymphoblastic leukemia.

The table lists this clonotype with many counts. The chain has TRBV12-3 or TRBV12-4 and TRBJ2-2, with D hard to call. V was shortened by 3 bases and J by 4 bases, with 12 bases between the two germline ends. The CDR3 contains 15 residues. CDR3 sequence reads: CASSLAGYGTGELFF. The CDR3 DNA follows: TGTGCCAGCAGTTTGGCCGGATATGGCACCGGGGAGCTGTTTTTT.

This clonotype was recorded many times. The rearrangement links TRBV28 to TRBJ1-2, with a weak D call TRBD1 (6 bases). The CDR3 loop spans 15 amino acids. V gave up 6 bases and J gave up 7 bases, with 21 bases separating them. Per the germline V gene, CDR1 is MDHEN and CDR2 is SYDVKM. The CDR3, as DNA: TGTGCCAGCAGCAGTACCCCGGGACAACTTATTGGCTACACCTTC. This encodes CASSSTPGQLIGYTF.

The chain recombines TRBV20-1 with TRBJ1-2; 8 positions match TRBD1. Losses at the gene ends were 8 bases for V and 8 bases for J; bases not matched to a gene: 22. The CDR3 is 16 residues long. Germline CDR1 reads DFQATT; CDR2 reads SNEGSKA (reference sequence). CDR3 bases: TGCAGTCAACAGAGTGCCGCAAGACAGGGGATGGACGGCTACACCTTC. The encoded protein is CSQQSAARQGMDGYTF.

The chain uses TRBV19 and TRBJ2-6; D gene unclear. V was shortened by 1 base and J by 0 bases, with 4 bases between the two germline ends. This CDR3 comprises 15 residues. CDR1 and CDR2 from the germline V gene are LNHDA and SQIVND (reference sequence). This chain's CDR3 is CASSIGGSGANVLTF. Here the CDR3 DNA reads TGTGCCAGTAGTATAGGGGGCTCTGGGGCCAACGTCCTGACTTTC. Together with reference TRBV19 and TRBJ2-6, the CDR3 gives the full variable domain: DGGITQSPKYLFRKEGQNVTLSCEQNLNHDAMYWYRQDPGQGLRLIYYSQIVNDFQKGDIAEGYSVSREKKESFPLTVTSAQKNPTAFYLCASSIGGSGANVLTFGAGSRLTVL.

This clonotype was seen ten or more times. This sequence joins TRBV7-9 and TRBJ2-2, with D maybe TRBD1 (5 bases). V gave up 3 bases and J gave up 4 bases, with 9 bases separating them. Germline V gene data show CDR1 as SEHNR and CDR2 as FQNEAQ (reference sequence). The CDR3 totals 14 residues. The CDR3 region has the DNA TGTGCCAGCAGCTTCTCAGGGCCCACCGGGGAGCTGTTTTTT. This codes for CASSFSGPTGELFF.

This clonotype was counted ten times or more. This chain joins TRBV15 and TRBJ1-5; D uncertain. CDR3 size: 13 residues. V lost 8 bases and J 2 bases, leaving 10 bases between the germline ends. Germline V gene lookup returns CDR1 LNHNV and CDR2 YYDKDF (reference sequence). CDR3 region: CATAGSGNQPQHF. The CDR3 nucleotides are TGTGCCACCGCGGGTAGTGGCAATCAGCCCCAGCATTTT.

This clonotype was recorded a few times. At one of its ends the junction is not consistent with the germline gene, which may arise from a read error. J is TRBJ2-4 and V is TRBV20-1, with 10 positions matching TRBD2. The CDR3 loop spans 15 amino acids. Germline loops: CDR1 DFQATT, CDR2 SNEGSKA (reference sequence). The CDR3 nucleotides read TGCAGTGCCACACTAGCGGGAATAGCCAAAAACAGTCAGTACTTC. It specifies CSATLAGIAKNSQYF.

Ten or more counts support this clonotype. The chain uses TRBV20-1 and TRBJ1-5; weak D call: TRBD1 (5 bases). The germline gives CDR1 DFQATT, CDR2 SNEGSKA (reference sequence). The CDR3 extends over 15 amino acids. V lost 1 base and J 0 bases, leaving 10 bases between the germline ends. The CDR3 DNA reads as TGCAGTGCTAGAGGACAGACTTCTAGCAATCAGCCCCAGCATTTT. Its protein product is CSARGQTSSNQPQHF.

This clonotype was detected many times. The chain joins TRBV7-3 to TRBJ2-1; perhaps TRBD1 as D (6 bases). The CDR3 runs 15 residues. Trimming pared 5 bases from V and 1 base from J, leaving 12 bases between. Germline assignment: CDR1 SGHTA and CDR2 FQGTGA. CDR3 in amino acids: CASSPRTDSYNEQFF. The CDR3 nucleotides read TGTGCCAGCAGCCCTCGGACAGATTCCTACAATGAGCAGTTCTTC. The full variable domain, in which reference TRBV7-3 and TRBJ2-1 provide the parts outside the CDR3, is GAGVSQTPSNKVTEKGKYVELRCDPISGHTALYWYRQSLGQGPEFLIYFQGTGAADDSGLPNDRFFAVRPEGSVSTLKIQRTERGDSAVYLCASSPRTDSYNEQFFGPGTRLTVL.

This rearrangement joins TRBV12-5 to TRBJ2-3; D unclear. The CDR3 loop spans 12 amino acids. The V gene's germline CDR1 is LGHNT and CDR2 FRNRAP. V lost 6 bases and J 8 bases, leaving 12 bases between the germline ends. Here the CDR3 DNA reads TGTGCTAGTGGCCTTACAGTCGGTACGCAGTATTTT. It yields the protein CASGLTVGTQYF.

This clonotype was counted a few times. V usage is TRBV28 and J usage is TRBJ1-5, with 12 bases identical to TRBD1. This CDR3 spans 17 amino acids. Looked up from germline, CDR1 is MDHEN and CDR2 is SYDVKM. Trimming removed 6 bases from V and 2 bases from J; junction bases left unmatched: 8. Written as DNA, the CDR3 is TGTGCCAGCAGAACCGGGACAGGGGGCTTTGGCAATCAGCCCCAGCATTTT. Amino acid sequence: CASRTGTGGFGNQPQHF.

This clonotype came up many times. The chain has TRBV3-1 and TRBJ1-5; D is possibly TRBD1 (5 bases). The CDR3 has 15 residues. Germline V CDR1 and CDR2: LGHDT, YNNKEL (reference sequence). Trimming shortened V by 2 bases and J by 4 bases, and 12 bases separated the two germline ends. The CDR3, as DNA: TGTGCCAGCAGCCAAAGCGCGGGGGGAAATCAGCCCCAGCATTTT. It is translated as CASSQSAGGNQPQHF.

The sample holds many counts of this clonotype. The chain has TRBV7-9 and TRBJ2-1; TRBD2 might be the D (6 bases). From germline, CDR1 is SEHNR and CDR2 FQNEAQ (reference sequence). V dropped 7 bases and J dropped 3 bases, with 16 bases sitting between them. The CDR3 length is 15 residues. CDR3 sequence (DNA): TGTGCCAGCACCCCCGAGACTAGAAACTACAATGAGCAGTTCTTC. This codes for CASTPETRNYNEQFF.

The gene calls are TRBV30 and TRBJ2-3, with D possibly TRBD2 on 5 matching bases. The CDR3 length is 15 residues. Trimming took 2 bases from V and 3 from J, leaving 15 bases between them. Germline-derived CDR1 and CDR2 are GTSNPN and SVGIG (reference sequence). In DNA, the CDR3 is TGTGCCTGGAGTCAAAGGACCGGAGGAACAGATACGCAGTATTTT. It specifies CAWSQRTGGTDTQYF.

This clonotype was recorded at least ten times. V is TRBV29-1 and J is TRBJ1-2, with no clear D. The CDR3 is made up of 14 amino acids. V lost 0 bases, J lost 1 base, and 9 bases lay in between. Germline V lookup: CDR1 SQVTM, CDR2 ANQGSEA. The CDR3 DNA sequence: TGCAGCGTTGAAGACTATGGCCGTAACTATGGCTACACCTTC. It specifies CSVEDYGRNYGYTF.

At least ten counts were recorded for this clonotype. CDR3 loop: CASSLTTDGYTF. CDR3 nucleotide sequence: TGTGCCAGCAGTCTGACTACGGATGGCTACACCTTC. The chain carries TRBV28 and TRBJ1-2; D gene unclear. Germline values: CDR1 MDHEN, CDR2 SYDVKM. V shed 5 bases and J shed 6 bases, with 10 bases lying between them. The CDR3 covers 12 residues.

The sample holds many counts of this clonotype. This chain uses TRBV7-2 with TRBJ2-3, with D perhaps matching TRBD2 (5 bases). Deletions cut 6 bases from V and 10 bases from J, with 14 bases between. This CDR3 has 12 amino acids. Germline lookup yields CDR1 SGHTA and CDR2 FQGNSA. CDR3 DNA sequence: TGTGCCAGCAGGCTAACTAGTTTCGCGCAGTATTTT. It translates to CASRLTSFAQYF.

This clonotype was seen repeatedly, ten times or more. The gene calls are TRBV9 and TRBJ2-1, with D perhaps TRBD1 (7 bases). Germline CDR1 and CDR2: SGDLS and YYNGEE. The CDR3 loop spans 15 amino acids. V was pared by 2 bases and J by 6 bases, with 15 bases between. The CDR3 nucleotides are TGTGCCAGCAGCGTCGGAGGGGGCAAGGGCAATGAGCAGTTCTTC. Translated, it gives CASSVGGGKGNEQFF.